This TCR beta chain was found in a study of glioma-infiltrating T cells after dendritic cell vaccination (dated by TCRdb to 2016 to 2018). Some background on the complete study: Of the 15 or so glioblastoma patients in the cohort, all drawn from Phase I and II dendritic cell vaccination trials, 9 were newly diagnosed and 6 had recurrent disease. Three intradermal dendritic cell vaccine injections were administered to patients at biweekly intervals in the arm below the axilla. In glioblastoma patients vaccinated with dendritic cells, deep sequencing of TCR beta CDR3 regions served to measure tumor-infiltrating lymphocyte content and to compare repertoires between tumor and blood. To make the vaccine, monocyte-derived dendritic cells were cultured for under 9 days with IL-4 and GM-CSF and then pulsed overnight with autologous tumor lysate. Patients received autologous tumor lysate-pulsed dendritic cell vaccination between about 2003 and 2013. Survival after dendritic cell vaccination was correlated with TCR sequencing metrics, such as TIL content and the overlap between tumor and blood repertoires. What the authors observed across the whole study: TCR clonality showed no direct relationship with survival, which suggests that a diverse polyclonal response may be important. Higher estimated pretreatment TIL content predicted longer time to progression and overall survival after dendritic cell vaccination. The cohort was small and heterogeneous, with few patients having full blood and tumor sets and even fewer initial-recurrent tumor pairs. The three-group TCR overlap response model was characterized as speculative, and prospective validation of the model was stated to be required.

TCRB CDR3 regions were amplified from about 2 ug genomic DNA, or all available DNA if less, using the immunoSEQ assay. Multiplex PCR used 60 forward primers for TCR V beta segments and 13 reverse primers for J beta segments. To estimate reads per starting template, synthetic control templates were spiked into each sample at limiting dilution. The Illumina HiSeq System generated sequencing reads of 87 bp. Under the source paper's analysis protocol: PCR and sequencing errors were removed by a nearest neighbor algorithm that merged closely related sequences. TCR overlap was defined as the percentage of unique tumor TCR beta sequences that were also present in the same patient's peripheral blood. In its TCRdb copy, this immuneACCESS table keeps in-frame sequences only and misses some clones. Where compared with another copy, unresolved V genes explain less than half of these, and the others have no known cause. Clone size and V and J calls were adopted from that table, with D and trimming inferred from the DNA. The sample table shows fewer than 50,000 clones, and about 80% are seen once. The ten largest make up roughly 7.7% of the sample.

The CDR3 has 15 amino acids, counting the end cysteine and phenylalanine. The entry retains the CDR3 DNA only, 45 bases that are in frame from base 1. Sequences LNHDA (CDR1) and SQIVND (CDR2) are obtained from the germline V gene (reference sequence). V and J are trimmed by 7 bases and 5 bases, and the gene matches miss 11 bases of the junction. Selection of patients required sufficient residual fresh-frozen tumor tissue and over two years of available survival data. An isocitrate dehydrogenase mutation was not carried by any of the glioblastoma patients, although molecular status was otherwise variable. PBMC collection took place before vaccination, two weeks after the third vaccination, and at tumor progression if progression occurred. The Qiagen DNeasy Blood extraction Kit was used to extract genomic DNA. With respect to this clone: No antigen is known for it. One base away there is no much larger clone; base qualities are not given.

This sequence was found in a human donor with glioblastoma. This sequence uses TRBV19 and TRBJ1-5, and 7 bases in between align with TRBD1. Sequenced material: blood, taken before dendritic cell vaccination. The nucleotide sequence is TGTGCCAGTAATCCACAGGGGTTCAATTATCAGCCCCAGCATTTT. Its amino acids are CASNPQGFNYQPQHF.